Below, 32 T cell receptor beta chains from the same sample are listed, as sequenced in a study of early T cells in non-severe SARS-CoV-2 infection. TCRdb analysed the 5' RACE reads with MiXCR anew, one entry per CDR3 protein. The data contain tens of thousands of distinct CDR3 sequences, around 5.8% of them singletons. Material for sequencing was whole blood. The receptors come from an adult who was a healthcare worker with PCR-confirmed SARS-CoV-2 infection or an uninfected control (not recorded which).

This clonotype has a count of ten or more. V is TRBV5-1 and J is TRBJ2-1; no reliable D call. Germline CDR1 SGHRS, CDR2 YFSETQ. This CDR3 has 14 amino acids. The V and J ends lost 5 bases and 0 bases respectively, with 9 bases between them. CDR3 region: CASRGAASYNEQFF. The CDR3 bases are TGCGCCAGCAGAGGTGCGGCCTCCTACAATGAGCAGTTCTTC.

This clonotype appeared many times. V and J are TRBV7-9 and TRBJ2-5; the D gene could be TRBD1 or TRBD2 (6 bases each). CDR3 length: 15 residues. The V and J ends lost 0 bases and 2 bases respectively, with 10 bases between them. The germline CDR1 and CDR2 sequences are SEHNR and FQNEAQ (reference sequence). The CDR3 loop reads CASSLARGGQETQYF. The CDR3 nucleotides read TGTGCCAGCAGCTTAGCGCGAGGGGGGCAAGAGACCCAGTACTTC.

Ten or more counts support this clonotype. The chain couples TRBV18 to TRBJ2-4; 8 bases fit TRBD2. The CDR3 totals 17 residues. Germline lookup yields CDR1 KGHSH and CDR2 LQKENI. Unmatched junction bases numbered 6, after V lost 2 bases and J lost 0 bases. CDR3 coding DNA: TGTGCCAGCTCACCAACCCCTAGCGGGCCAGCCAAAAACATTCAGTACTTC. It translates to CASSPTPSGPAKNIQYF.

Ten or more counts support this clonotype. This sequence joins TRBV7-9 and TRBJ2-5; D is perhaps TRBD1 or TRBD2 (6 bases each). The CDR3 has 19 residues. V lost 2 bases to trimming and J lost 4 bases, with 26 bases between them. Germline V CDR1 and CDR2: SEHNR, FQNEAQ (reference sequence). In DNA form, the CDR3 reads TGTGCCAGCAGCTTAAGGGGGGCCTCTCAGCGGGTTCGAGTAGAGACCCAGTACTTC. Encoded protein: CASSLRGASQRVRVETQYF.

Many counts were recorded for this clonotype. The chain combines TRBV5-1 with TRBJ1-1; tentatively, D is TRBD1 (6 bases). CDR3 length: 12 amino acids. The germline V gene has CDR1 SGHRS and CDR2 YFSETQ. Deletions cut 4 bases from V and 11 bases from J, with 15 bases between. CDR3 loop: CASSPAGGQAFF. The CDR3 region has the DNA TGCGCCAGCAGCCCGGCCGGGGGGCAGGCTTTCTTT.

The rearrangement links TRBV10-3 to TRBJ2-1; D is tentatively TRBD1 or TRBD2 (5 bases each). CDR3 length: 13 residues. Trimming removed 7 bases at V and 8 bases at J, with 15 bases between. Looked up from germline, CDR1 is ENHRY and CDR2 is SYGVKD. Here the CDR3 reads CAITRGQGDEQFF. As DNA, the CDR3 is TGTGCCATCACTCGAGGGCAGGGCGATGAGCAGTTCTTC.

In this sample, this clonotype turned up a few times. The chain recombines TRBV28 with TRBJ2-7, with D unclear. The CDR3 length is 15 residues. V lost 3 bases, J lost 3 bases, and 15 bases lay in between. Germline CDR1 MDHEN, CDR2 SYDVKM. The CDR3 region has the DNA TGTGCCAGCAGTTTTCCCCAACCGGCCCGCTACGAGCAGTACTTC. This codes for CASSFPQPARYEQYF.

This clonotype qualifies as medium-sized. This chain connects TRBV14 to TRBJ1-6, with D unclear. Trimming stripped 4 bases from V and 7 bases from J, with 20 bases between. Germline CDR1 SGHDN, CDR2 FVKESK. The CDR3 has 17 residues. This CDR3 is CASSRSLRAWENSPLHF. The CDR3 DNA reads TGTGCCAGCAGCCGCTCATTAAGGGCGTGGGAGAATTCACCCCTCCACTTT.

This clonotype is classed as medium-sized. The chain employs TRBV20-1 and TRBJ2-3, with D hard to call. Germline CDR1 is DFQATT and CDR2 is SNEGSKA (reference sequence). The ends were cut back, 0 bases at V and 5 bases at J, with 6 bases in the middle. CDR3 length: 12 amino acids. CDR3 DNA: TGCAGTGCTAGAGAGTCAGGAGATACGCAGTATTTT. Amino acid sequence: CSARESGDTQYF.

The genes are TRBV9 and TRBJ2-1; the match to TRBD1 covers 9 bases. CDR3 size: 14 residues. The V and J ends lost 7 bases and 6 bases, in that order; junction bases with no gene match: 8. Germline V CDR1 and CDR2: SGDLS, YYNGEE. The CDR3 sequence is CASSIGQGLNEQFF. The CDR3 DNA sequence: TGTGCCAGCTCCATCGGACAGGGGCTCAATGAGCAGTTCTTC.

This clonotype was detected ten times or more. V and J are TRBV24-1 and TRBJ2-6, with D perhaps given as TRBD1 or TRBD2 (5 bases each). V shed 10 bases and J shed 0 bases, with 21 bases lying between them. This CDR3 region has 18 residues. The V gene's germline CDR1 is KGHDR and CDR2 SFDVKD. The CDR3 nucleotides read TGTGCCACGGGACCAGGCGGTGTTGGGGGCTCTGGGGCCAACGTCCTGACTTTC. Protein product: CATGPGGVGGSGANVLTF.

In its sample, this clonotype was seen a few times. The V call is TRBV7-8, the J call TRBJ2-4; no reliable D call. The CDR3 extends over 14 amino acids. The V end was cut by 2 bases, the J end by 1 base, with 6 bases between. CDR1 and CDR2 (germline): SGHVS, FQNEAQ. CDR3 residues: CASSLMGAKNIQYF. The CDR3 bases are TGTGCCAGCAGCTTAATGGGGGCCAAAAACATTCAGTACTTC.

This clonotype showed up many times. This chain connects TRBV20-1 to TRBJ2-1, with 8 bases matching TRBD2. V shed 1 base, J shed 6 bases, and the junction held 14 bases outside the gene matches. Germline V gives CDR1 DFQATT, CDR2 SNEGSKA (reference sequence). CDR3 length: 17 amino acids. As DNA, the CDR3 is TGCAGTGCTAGAGTACTAGCGGACCAAGGGTTGGTCAATGAGCAGTTCTTC. Its protein product is CSARVLADQGLVNEQFF.

This clonotype was picked up many times. The V gene is TRBV6-5, the J gene TRBJ1-1, with a weak D call TRBD1 (6 bases). The germline gives CDR1 MNHEY, CDR2 SVGAGI. The CDR3 is made up of 16 amino acids. V lost 6 bases and J 0 bases, leaving 17 bases between the germline ends. The CDR3 region is CASRRTVTFMNTEAFF. CDR3 bases: TGTGCCAGCAGGAGGACAGTAACATTCATGAACACTGAAGCTTTCTTT.

This clonotype was counted ten times or more. This rearrangement joins TRBV20-1 to TRBJ2-7; D is unresolved. V lost 0 bases and J 3 bases, leaving 3 bases between the germline ends. The CDR3 has 11 residues. The V gene's germline CDR1 is DFQATT and CDR2 SNEGSKA (reference sequence). CDR3 DNA: TGCAGTGCTAGAGATGGCTACGAGCAGTACTTC. Amino acids: CSARDGYEQYF.

The table lists this clonotype with many counts. The rearrangement links TRBV19 to TRBJ2-1; 7 bases map to TRBD2. Germline V lookup: CDR1 LNHDA, CDR2 SQIVND (reference sequence). The CDR3 has 14 amino acids. Losses at the gene ends were 3 bases for V and 13 bases for J; bases not matched to a gene: 12. CDR3 nucleotide sequence: TGTGCCAGTAGTATTCAGTTAGAGACTAGCAAACAGTTCTTC. Translating gives CASSIQLETSKQFF.

This clonotype appeared a few times. The chain has TRBV12-3 or TRBV12-4 and TRBJ1-2, with TRBD1 matching over 9 bases. The CDR3 has 14 amino acids. Trimming took 6 bases from V and 7 from J; bases not matched to a gene: 9. The CDR3 is CASSPGTGYGGYTF. CDR3 bases: TGTGCCAGCAGCCCAGGGACAGGGTACGGTGGCTACACCTTC.

By sample share, this clonotype is medium-sized. For the CDR3, the DNA is TGCAGTGCTAGGGGGAAGGGTAGCGGGGCAAGAGATACGCAGTATTTT. Translating it yields CSARGKGSGARDTQYF. This chain connects TRBV20-1 to TRBJ2-3; 8 bases line up with TRBD2. V was pared by 3 bases and J by 5 bases, with 13 bases of the junction left unmatched. Germline CDR1 DFQATT, CDR2 SNEGSKA (reference sequence). This CDR3 region has 16 residues.

This clonotype was recorded at least ten times. The chain carries TRBV7-6 and TRBJ2-7, with D maybe TRBD2 (6 bases). Germline V lookup: CDR1 SGHVS, CDR2 FNYEAQ. V was cut by 7 bases and J by 5 bases, with 18 bases left in between. The CDR3 runs to 14 residues. CDR3 residues: CASNLGGDLDEQYF. CDR3 coding DNA: TGTGCCAGCAACCTAGGAGGGGATTTAGACGAGCAGTACTTC.

This clonotype was picked up many times. The J gene is TRBJ1-1, the V gene TRBV7-6; a possible D gene is TRBD1 (6 bases). Germline CDR1 SGHVS, CDR2 FNYEAQ. The CDR3 loop spans 14 amino acids. V was pared by 5 bases and J by 4 bases, with 14 bases between. Here the CDR3 DNA reads TGTGCCAGCAGCCTGGGGGCAGGACTCACTGAAGCTTTCTTT. Protein sequence: CASSLGAGLTEAFF.

This clonotype has at least ten counts. V is TRBV19 and J is TRBJ1-2; D gene unclear. CDR1 and CDR2 (germline): LNHDA, SQIVND (reference sequence). The CDR3 loop spans 12 amino acids. Trimming removed 8 bases from V and 2 bases from J, with 9 bases in between. CDR3 DNA: TGTGCCAGTTACCGGGCAAACTATGGCTACACCTTC. Translation: CASYRANYGYTF.

J is TRBJ2-6 and V is TRBV27; unclear D gene. CDR1 and CDR2 (germline): MNHEY, SMNVEV (reference sequence). V lost 3 bases to trimming and J lost 0 bases, with 6 bases between them. The CDR3 length is 15 residues. The CDR3 loop reads CASSFRSSGANVLTF. In nucleotides, the CDR3 is TGTGCCAGCAGTTTCCGCAGCTCTGGGGCCAACGTCCTGACTTTC.

This clonotype was counted ten times or more. Mismatch with germline at one junction end may stem from a read error. The V call is TRBV5-4, the J call TRBJ1-2; D is undetermined. The CDR3 runs to 15 residues. CDR1 and CDR2 from the germline V gene are SGHNT and YYREEE (reference sequence). For the CDR3, the DNA is TGTGCCAACAGCCCCACCCCCCGCGGAAACTATGGCTACACCTTC. Its protein product is CANSPTPRGNYGYTF.

By share, this clonotype counts as medium-sized. The CDR3 here is CSAYDQDRGGWNEQFF. In DNA, the CDR3 is TGCAGTGCTTACGACCAGGACAGGGGAGGGTGGAATGAGCAGTTCTTC. This sequence joins TRBV20-1 and TRBJ2-1, with 9 bases lining up with TRBD1. The CDR3 extends over 16 amino acids. CDR1 is DFQATT and CDR2 is SNEGSKA in the germline V gene (reference sequence). Trimming took 5 bases from V and 7 from J; bases not matched to a gene: 15.

This clonotype appeared many times. The gene calls are TRBV7-2 and TRBJ1-1; no clear D. Trimming removed 1 base from V and 4 bases from J, with 7 bases in between. CDR1 and CDR2 (germline): SGHTA, FQGNSA. The CDR3 totals 13 residues. CDR3 DNA: TGTGCCAGCAGCTTAGATCGTGGCACTGAAGCTTTCTTT. Translation gives CASSLDRGTEAFF.

The J gene is TRBJ2-7, the V gene TRBV29-1; D unclear. Trimming removed 3 bases at V and 2 bases at J, with 8 bases between. The length of the CDR3 is 12 residues. Germline V lookup: CDR1 SQVTM, CDR2 ANQGSEA. This CDR3 is CSVEETTYEQYF. The CDR3, as DNA: TGCAGCGTTGAGGAAACCACCTACGAGCAGTACTTC.

This clonotype was recorded at least ten times. This chain joins TRBV20-1 and TRBJ2-1, with D perhaps TRBD2 (5 bases). This CDR3 spans 15 amino acids. The V end was cut by 0 bases, the J end by 2 bases, with 11 bases between. The germline V gene has CDR1 DFQATT and CDR2 SNEGSKA (reference sequence). CDR3 sequence: CSARDHRTAYNEQFF. The CDR3 DNA sequence: TGCAGTGCTAGAGATCATCGGACTGCCTACAATGAGCAGTTCTTC.

The sample holds many counts of this clonotype. CDR3 DNA sequence: TGTGCCAGCATGAGGACAGGCCAGGGGATGCAGTTCTTC. Translating gives CASMRTGQGMQFF. This rearrangement joins TRBV6-5 to TRBJ2-1; 7 nucleotides line up with TRBD1. Germline CDR1 MNHEY, CDR2 SVGAGI. The CDR3 is made up of 13 amino acids. The junction had 12 bases not matched to a gene; V was cut back by 7 bases and J by 12 bases.

This clonotype was counted ten times or more. V usage is TRBV10-1 and J usage is TRBJ2-5; D is unresolved. Trimming removed 7 bases at V and 0 bases at J, with 3 bases between. Germline lookup yields CDR1 WNHNN and CDR2 SYGVQD (reference sequence). This CDR3 is built from 11 residues. This CDR3 reads CASTDQETQYF. The CDR3 DNA reads as TGCGCCAGCACGGACCAAGAGACCCAGTACTTC.

The V and J genes are TRBV5-1 and TRBJ2-5; D remains ambiguous. Germline V CDR1 and CDR2: SGHRS, YFSETQ. V was trimmed by 7 bases and J by 3 bases, leaving 16 bases between them. The CDR3 sequence is 14 residues long. The CDR3 sequence: CASAPGAAEETQYF. DNA for the CDR3: TGCGCCAGCGCTCCCGGAGCCGCCGAAGAGACCCAGTACTTC.

This clonotype was seen many times. This sequence joins TRBV28 and TRBJ1-5; D not certain. CDR1 and CDR2 from the germline V gene are MDHEN and SYDVKM. The V gene lost 2 bases and the J gene lost 6 bases, with 5 bases spanning the gap. The CDR3 length is 12 residues. Written as DNA, the CDR3 is TGTGCCAGCAGTTTAGAGGGTCAGCCCCAGCATTTT. It encodes CASSLEGQPQHF.

The chain employs TRBV20-1 and TRBJ2-1; 8 bases line up with TRBD2. Germline CDR1 DFQATT, CDR2 SNEGSKA (reference sequence). The V and J ends lost 0 bases and 2 bases, in that order; junction bases with no gene match: 12. CDR3 length: 18 amino acids. CDR3 in DNA: TGCAGTGCTAGAGATCAGTCCCCCCAGCGGGGGCCCTACAATGAGCAGTTCTTC. Translated, it gives CSARDQSPQRGPYNEQFF.